This entry concerns a single TCR beta chain. Antigen specificity is unknown. At the DNA level, this CDR3 is encoded by other sequences in the same sample as well. This sample stems from a study of beta chain features in type 1 diabetes. Whole-study context: Examination covered roughly 100,000,000 sorted cells spanning all samples.

The CDR3 loop spans 14 amino acids. V lost 6 bases and J lost 1, with 12 bases in between. CDR1 MNHEY and CDR2 SVGAGI come from the germline V gene. Whole-study findings and limits: High TCR expression in some cells could lead to their over-representation in cDNA sequencing. TCRB CDR3s from Type 1 diabetes patients were moderately but significantly shorter in all four CD4+ subsets. Patients and controls would share equally any PCR tilt toward shorter templates.

What was sequenced were expressed TCRB transcripts, since all of the isolated RNA had been reverse transcribed. Only in-frame clones appear in the TCRdb table, and some are missing; sequencing was by immunoSEQ multiplex PCR. The sample has 640,000 or so clones; around an eighth are singletons. A sort by CD45RO/CCR7/CD25/CD127/CD95/CD27 yielded CD4+ naive, central memory, regulatory and stem cell-like memory cells. The sequence was obtained from a man younger than 30 with type 1 diabetes. Sequenced input: naive CD4+ T cells from blood. This chain joins TRBV6-5 and TRBJ1-1, with D maybe TRBD1 (6 bases). This CDR3 is CASSPGAGNTEAFF. DNA of the CDR3: TGTGCCAGCAGCCCAGGGGCTGGGAACACTGAAGCTTTCTTT.